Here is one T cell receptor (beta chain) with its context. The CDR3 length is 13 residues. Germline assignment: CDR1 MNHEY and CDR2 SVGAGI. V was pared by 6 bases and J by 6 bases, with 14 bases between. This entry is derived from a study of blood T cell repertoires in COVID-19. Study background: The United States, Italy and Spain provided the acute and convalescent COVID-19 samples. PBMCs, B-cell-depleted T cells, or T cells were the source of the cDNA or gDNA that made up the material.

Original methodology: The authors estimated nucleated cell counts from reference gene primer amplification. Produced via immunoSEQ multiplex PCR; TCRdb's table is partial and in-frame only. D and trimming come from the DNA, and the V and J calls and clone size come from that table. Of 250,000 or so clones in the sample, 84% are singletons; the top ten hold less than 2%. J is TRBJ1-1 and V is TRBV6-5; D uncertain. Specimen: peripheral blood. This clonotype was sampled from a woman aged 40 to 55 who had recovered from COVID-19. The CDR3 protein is CASSRELFAEAFF. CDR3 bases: TGTGCCAGCAGCCGGGAGCTCTTCGCTGAAGCTTTCTTT.